This T cell receptor (beta chain) was obtained from a study of memory CD4+ T cells and cytomegalovirus serostatus. Turning to the study itself: This sample comes from healthy Belgian adults, roughly nine CMV seropositive, about 25 seronegative.

There are 13 residues in the CDR3. Deletions cut 10 bases from V and 2 bases from J, with 12 bases between. The germline V gene encodes CDR1 MNHNS and CDR2 SASEGT. Single viable CD3+CD4+CD8-CD45RO+ cells were sorted as the memory CD4+ T cells. After thawing, CD4+ T cells were positively selected. As for this clone: Its antigen is currently unknown.

Study-wide results and limits: Repertoires predicted CMV serostatus with median bootstrapped AUC of approximately 0.95.

Sequencing used immunoSEQ multiplex PCR; TCRdb keeps in-frame clones, though not all of them. The repertoire has approximately 74,000 clones, 60% to 85% of them found once; the top ten carry approximately 4.8%. The sample consisted of memory CD4+ T cells from blood. The receptor's source is an adult in good health and CMV-seropositive. V and J are TRBV6-1 and TRBJ1-3; no firm D call. Here the CDR3 DNA reads TGTGCCACATCAGAGGAGGCTGGAAACACCATATATTTT. Its protein product is CATSEEAGNTIYF.